The 8 T cell receptor beta chains reported below all come from one sample, sequenced in a study of Graves' ophthalmopathy and Graves' hyperthyroidism. Investigators amplified TCR beta CDR3 regions from RNA transcripts. In the first round, RT-PCR was carried out with HTBI primers, and a multiplex PCR formed the second round. Each CDR3 protein is one row after TCRdb ran MiXCR on the multiplex PCR reads. The repertoire has roughly 220,000 distinct CDR3 sequences, about 46% of them found once; the top ten carry about 45%. What was sequenced was peripheral blood. These receptors originate from an adult man with Graves' ophthalmopathy.

This chain links TRBV20-1 with TRBJ2-2; 7 nucleotides match TRBD1. This CDR3 region has 15 residues. The junction had 7 bases not matched to a gene; V was cut back by 6 bases and J by 0 bases. Looked up from germline, CDR1 is DFQATT and CDR2 is SNEGSKA (reference sequence). CDR3 residues: CSAPPDRPNTGELFF. Here the CDR3 DNA reads TGCAGTGCCCCACCGGACAGGCCGAACACCGGGGAGCTGTTTTTT.

In DNA form, the CDR3 reads TGTGCCAGCAGCATCCTAGGGAGACAGGATGGCTACACCTTC. Its protein is CASSILGRQDGYTF. The V call is TRBV12-3 or TRBV12-4, the J call TRBJ1-2; TRBD1 might be the D (6 bases). This CDR3 contains 14 residues. With 6 bases removed from V and 6 bases from J, the gap between germline ends came to 17 bases.

The chain links TRBV29-1 to TRBJ1-2; 7 nucleotides agree with TRBD1. The V gene's germline CDR1 is SQVTM and CDR2 ANQGSEA. The CDR3 length is 13 residues. V shed 5 bases, J shed 2 bases, and the junction held 5 bases outside the gene matches. The chain's CDR3 is CSVRGGQNYGYTF. The CDR3 DNA is TGCAGCGTTAGGGGGGGACAGAACTATGGCTACACCTTC.

There are a few counts of this clonotype. This rearrangement joins TRBV2 to TRBJ2-2; D is possibly TRBD2 (6 bases). V shed 6 bases and J shed 6 bases, with 8 bases lying between them. Germline lookup yields CDR1 SNHLY and CDR2 FYNNEI. The length of the CDR3 is 12 residues. CDR3 DNA sequence: TGTGCCAGCAGGGGGGGTGCCGGGGAGCTGTTTTTT. Amino acids: CASRGGAGELFF.

Only a few counts were recorded for this clonotype. The V and J genes are TRBV7-8 and TRBJ2-7; D ambiguous. V lost 1 base, J lost 5 bases, and 15 bases lay in between. Germline CDR1 reads SGHVS; CDR2 reads FQNEAQ. CDR3 length: 15 amino acids. The CDR3 here is CASSLEVLRLHEQYF. The CDR3 nucleotides are TGTGCCAGCAGCTTAGAAGTGCTCCGTCTGCACGAGCAGTACTTC.

This clonotype was observed once. The chain has TRBV10-3 and TRBJ1-6; perhaps TRBD1 as D (5 bases). Trimming pared 10 bases from V and 10 bases from J, leaving 23 bases between. This CDR3 contains 15 residues. Germline loops: CDR1 ENHRY, CDR2 SYGVKD. CDR3 sequence: CASSSRGGSVSPLHF. Here the CDR3 DNA reads TGTGCCAGCAGCTCTCGGGGGGGGTCGGTCTCACCCCTCCACTTT.

V is TRBV7-3 and J is TRBJ2-3, with 10 nucleotides matching TRBD1. This CDR3 region has 16 residues. Trimming at V came to 6 bases and at J to 1 base, leaving 7 bases not matched to a gene. Germline-derived CDR1 and CDR2 are SGHTA and FQGTGA. The CDR3 nucleotides read TGTGCCAGCAGTGGGCCCGGGACAGGGGGCACAGATACGCAGTATTTT. This translates into CASSGPGTGGTDTQYF.

This clonotype was found many times. J is TRBJ1-1 and V is TRBV10-2; D unclear. The germline gives CDR1 WSHSY, CDR2 SAAADI. This CDR3 is 11 amino acids long. V shed 6 bases and J shed 1 base, with 3 bases lying between them. CDR3 loop: CASRANTEAFF. CDR3 bases: TGCGCCAGCAGAGCGAACACTGAAGCTTTCTTT.